The rows below give T cell receptor beta chains drawn from one sample of a study of blood T cell repertoires in COVID-19. Assay used: immunoSEQ multiplex PCR; TCRdb lists only in-frame clones, some missing. The sample has approximately 100,000 clones, around 87% seen once; the top ten hold approximately 10%. The sample was peripheral blood. Receptors originate from a woman in her twenties or thirties with acute or convalescent COVID-19. CDR3s leave out the opening cysteine and the closing phenylalanine or tryptophan. Fields, in order: V gene, J gene, CDR3 protein.

V gene: TRBV7-9
J gene: TRBJ1-2
CDR3 protein: ASSPTGTESNYGYT

V gene: TRBV30
J gene: TRBJ1-3
CDR3 protein: AWSWGRLSSGNTIY

V gene: TRBV27
J gene: TRBJ2-3
CDR3 protein: ASSYRAGDTQY

V gene: TRBV27
J gene: TRBJ2-5
CDR3 protein: ASSKGGEETQY

V gene: TRBV9
J gene: TRBJ2-3
CDR3 protein: ASSLLTDTQY

V gene: TRBV5-8
J gene: TRBJ2-7
CDR3 protein: ASSFSSGGEQY

V gene: TRBV30
J gene: TRBJ1-5
CDR3 protein: AWSGTGDQPQH

V gene: TRBV27
J gene: TRBJ1-5
CDR3 protein: ASRYRGVGQPQH

V gene: TRBV27
J gene: TRBJ1-2
CDR3 protein: ASSLFGHGGYGYT

V gene: TRBV5-1
J gene: TRBJ2-7
CDR3 protein: ASSLAGLAYEQY

V gene: TRBV21-1
J gene: TRBJ1-2
CDR3 protein: RNRVDGYT

V gene: TRBV7-3
J gene: TRBJ2-7
CDR3 protein: ASSSGAGGLDEQY

V gene: TRBV4-1
J gene: TRBJ2-7
CDR3 protein: ASSQVIFSGGTYEQY

V gene: TRBV19
J gene: TRBJ1-4
CDR3 protein: ASSTTGDNEKLF

V gene: TRBV13
J gene: TRBJ2-7
CDR3 protein: ASSAGRGAGYEQY

V gene: TRBV7-8
J gene: TRBJ1-6
CDR3 protein: ASSSPGQVNSPLH

V gene: TRBV5-1
J gene: TRBJ1-4
CDR3 protein: ASSLGGEKLF

V gene: TRBV2
J gene: TRBJ1-2
CDR3 protein: ASLRNLRDGYT

V gene: TRBV9
J gene: TRBJ1-2
CDR3 protein: ASSVGAGGLNYGYT

V gene: TRBV6-5
J gene: TRBJ1-1
CDR3 protein: ASSYEGFTEAF

V gene: TRBV18
J gene: TRBJ1-2
CDR3 protein: ASSPSGVGANYGYT

V gene: TRBV27
J gene: TRBJ1-1
CDR3 protein: ASSLKANTEAF

V gene: TRBV6-1
J gene: TRBJ2-3
CDR3 protein: ASRPRESSTDTQY

V gene: TRBV28
J gene: TRBJ1-1
CDR3 protein: ASIRARGNTEAF

V gene: TRBV28
J gene: TRBJ1-3
CDR3 protein: ASRPGGLNTIY

V gene: TRBV27
J gene: TRBJ1-5
CDR3 protein: ASSVTVQDQPQH

V gene: TRBV19
J gene: TRBJ1-5
CDR3 protein: ASKTGYSNQPQH

V gene: TRBV4-1
J gene: TRBJ1-5
CDR3 protein: ASSQDISAGNQPQH

V gene: TRBV28
J gene: TRBJ1-2
CDR3 protein: ASMRNLGGVGGYT

V gene: TRBV5-1
J gene: TRBJ1-2
CDR3 protein: ASSLGHSNYGYT

V gene: TRBV6-5
J gene: TRBJ1-1
CDR3 protein: ASSYADRGTEAF

V gene: TRBV6-6
J gene: TRBJ1-2
CDR3 protein: ASSSLPGQGYGYT

V gene: TRBV7-6
J gene: TRBJ1-3
CDR3 protein: ASSLEAGRTIY